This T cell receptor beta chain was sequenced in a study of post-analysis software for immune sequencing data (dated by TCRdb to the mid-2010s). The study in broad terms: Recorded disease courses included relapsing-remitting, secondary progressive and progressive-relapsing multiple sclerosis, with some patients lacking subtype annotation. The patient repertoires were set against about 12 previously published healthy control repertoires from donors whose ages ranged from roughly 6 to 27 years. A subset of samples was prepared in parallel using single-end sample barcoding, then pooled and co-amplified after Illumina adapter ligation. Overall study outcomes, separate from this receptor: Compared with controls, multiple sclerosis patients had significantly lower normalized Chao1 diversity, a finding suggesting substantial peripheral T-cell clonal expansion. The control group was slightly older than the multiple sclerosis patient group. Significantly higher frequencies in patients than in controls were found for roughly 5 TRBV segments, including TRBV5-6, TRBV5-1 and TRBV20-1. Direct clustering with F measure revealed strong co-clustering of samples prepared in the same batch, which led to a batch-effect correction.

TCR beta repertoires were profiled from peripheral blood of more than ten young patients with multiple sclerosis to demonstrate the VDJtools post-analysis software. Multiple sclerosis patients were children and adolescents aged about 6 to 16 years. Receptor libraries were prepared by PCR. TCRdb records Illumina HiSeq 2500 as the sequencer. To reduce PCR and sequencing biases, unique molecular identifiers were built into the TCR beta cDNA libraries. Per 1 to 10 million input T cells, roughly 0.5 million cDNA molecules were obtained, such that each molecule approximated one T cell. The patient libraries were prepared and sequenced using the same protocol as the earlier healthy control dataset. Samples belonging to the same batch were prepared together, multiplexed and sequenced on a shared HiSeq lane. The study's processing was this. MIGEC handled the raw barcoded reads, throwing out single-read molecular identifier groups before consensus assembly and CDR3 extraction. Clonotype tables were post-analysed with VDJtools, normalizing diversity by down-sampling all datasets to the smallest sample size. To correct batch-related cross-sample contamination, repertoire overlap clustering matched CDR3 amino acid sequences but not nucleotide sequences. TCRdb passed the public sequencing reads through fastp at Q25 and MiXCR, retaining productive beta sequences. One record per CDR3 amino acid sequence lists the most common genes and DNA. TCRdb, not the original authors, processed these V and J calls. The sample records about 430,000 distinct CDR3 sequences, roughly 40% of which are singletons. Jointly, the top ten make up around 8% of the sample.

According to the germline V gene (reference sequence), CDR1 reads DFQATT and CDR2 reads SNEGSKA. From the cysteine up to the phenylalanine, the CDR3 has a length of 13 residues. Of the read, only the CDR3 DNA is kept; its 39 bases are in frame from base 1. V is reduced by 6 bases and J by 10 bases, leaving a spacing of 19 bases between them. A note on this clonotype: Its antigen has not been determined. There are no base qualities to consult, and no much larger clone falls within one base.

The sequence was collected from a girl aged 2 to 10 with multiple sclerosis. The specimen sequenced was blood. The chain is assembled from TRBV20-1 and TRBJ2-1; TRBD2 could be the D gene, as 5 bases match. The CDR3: CSADSAVAYEQFF. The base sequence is TGCAGTGCGGACTCGGCGGTAGCCTACGAGCAGTTCTTC.